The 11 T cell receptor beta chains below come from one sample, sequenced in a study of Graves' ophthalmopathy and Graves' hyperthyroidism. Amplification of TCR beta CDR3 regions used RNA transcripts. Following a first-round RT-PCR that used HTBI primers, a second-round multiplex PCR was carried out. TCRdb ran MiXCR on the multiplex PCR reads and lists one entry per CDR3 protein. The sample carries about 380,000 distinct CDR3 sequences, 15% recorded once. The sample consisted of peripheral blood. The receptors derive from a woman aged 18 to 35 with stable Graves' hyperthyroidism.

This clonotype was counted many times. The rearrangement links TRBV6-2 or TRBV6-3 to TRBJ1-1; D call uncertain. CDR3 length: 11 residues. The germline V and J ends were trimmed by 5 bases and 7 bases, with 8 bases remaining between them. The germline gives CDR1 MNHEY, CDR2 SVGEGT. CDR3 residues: CASSRALEAFF. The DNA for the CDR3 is TGTGCCAGCAGTCGGGCGCTTGAAGCTTTCTTT.

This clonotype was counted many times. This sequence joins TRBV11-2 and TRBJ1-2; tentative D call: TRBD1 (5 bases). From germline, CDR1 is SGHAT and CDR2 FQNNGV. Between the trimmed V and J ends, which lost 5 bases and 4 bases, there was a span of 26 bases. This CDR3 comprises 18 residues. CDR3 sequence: CASSVHPGGILDVYGYTF. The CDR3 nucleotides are TGTGCCAGCAGCGTCCACCCCGGGGGAATCCTTGATGTCTATGGCTACACCTTC.

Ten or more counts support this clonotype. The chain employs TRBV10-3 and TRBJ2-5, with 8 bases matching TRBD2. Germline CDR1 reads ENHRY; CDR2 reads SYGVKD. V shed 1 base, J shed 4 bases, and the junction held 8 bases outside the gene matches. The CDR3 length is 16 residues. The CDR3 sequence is CAISEWNSGVGETQYF. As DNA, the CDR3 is TGTGCCATCAGTGAGTGGAATAGCGGGGTCGGAGAGACCCAGTACTTC.

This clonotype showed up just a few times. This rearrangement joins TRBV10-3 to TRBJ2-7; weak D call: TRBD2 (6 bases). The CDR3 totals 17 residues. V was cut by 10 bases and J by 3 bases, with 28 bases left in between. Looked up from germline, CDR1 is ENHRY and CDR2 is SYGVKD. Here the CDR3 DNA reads TGTGCCAGCAGGAGGGGACTCACCTTACCAATACACTACGAGCAGTACTTC. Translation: CASRRGLTLPIHYEQYF.

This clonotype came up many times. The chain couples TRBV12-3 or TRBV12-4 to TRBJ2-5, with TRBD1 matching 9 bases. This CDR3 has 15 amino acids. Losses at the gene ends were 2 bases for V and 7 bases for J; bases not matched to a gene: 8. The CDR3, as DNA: TGTGCCAGCAGTTTACGGGACAGGGTGCTTGGGACCCAGTACTTC. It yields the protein CASSLRDRVLGTQYF.

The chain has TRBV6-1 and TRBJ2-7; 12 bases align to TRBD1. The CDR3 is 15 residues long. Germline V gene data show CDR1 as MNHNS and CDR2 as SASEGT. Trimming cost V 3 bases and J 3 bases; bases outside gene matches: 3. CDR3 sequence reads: CASSEGQGAFYEQYF. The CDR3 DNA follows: TGTGCCAGCAGTGAGGGACAGGGGGCTTTCTACGAGCAGTACTTC.

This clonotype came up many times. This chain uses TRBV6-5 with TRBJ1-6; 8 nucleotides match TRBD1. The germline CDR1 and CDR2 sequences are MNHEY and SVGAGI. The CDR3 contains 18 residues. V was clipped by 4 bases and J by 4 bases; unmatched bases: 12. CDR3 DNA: TGTGCCAGCAGTTTTGATGCAGGGGGCTCAGGATATAATTCACCCCTCCACTTT. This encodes CASSFDAGGSGYNSPLHF.

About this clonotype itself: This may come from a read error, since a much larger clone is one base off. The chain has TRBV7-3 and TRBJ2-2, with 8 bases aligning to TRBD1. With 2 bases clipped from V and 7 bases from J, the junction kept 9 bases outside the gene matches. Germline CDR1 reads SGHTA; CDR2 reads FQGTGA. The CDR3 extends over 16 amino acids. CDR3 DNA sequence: TGTGCCAGCAGCTTAGGCAGGGGGCTGGACATCGGGGAGCTGTTTTTT. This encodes CASSLGRGLDIGELFF.

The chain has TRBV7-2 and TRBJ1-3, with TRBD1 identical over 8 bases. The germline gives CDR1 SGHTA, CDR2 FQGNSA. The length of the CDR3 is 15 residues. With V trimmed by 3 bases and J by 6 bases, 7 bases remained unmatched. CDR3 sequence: CASSLDRAPLNTIYF. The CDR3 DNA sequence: TGTGCCAGCAGCTTGGACAGGGCGCCCTTAAACACCATATATTTT.

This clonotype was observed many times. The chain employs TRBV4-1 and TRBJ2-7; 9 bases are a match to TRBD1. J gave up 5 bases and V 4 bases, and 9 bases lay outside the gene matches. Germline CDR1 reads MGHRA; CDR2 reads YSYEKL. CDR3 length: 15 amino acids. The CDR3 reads CASSRGGQGLDEQYF. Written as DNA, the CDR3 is TGCGCCAGCAGCCGGGGGGGACAGGGACTTGACGAGCAGTACTTC.

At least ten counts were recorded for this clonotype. The CDR3 is CASIPGLAGGQETQYF. In DNA form, the CDR3 reads TGTGCCAGCATTCCTGGACTAGCGGGGGGACAAGAGACCCAGTACTTC. The chain links TRBV6-5 to TRBJ2-5, with 14 positions matching TRBD2. V lost 7 bases, J lost 2 bases, and 6 bases stayed unmatched. This CDR3 is built from 16 residues. Germline values: CDR1 MNHEY, CDR2 SVGAGI.